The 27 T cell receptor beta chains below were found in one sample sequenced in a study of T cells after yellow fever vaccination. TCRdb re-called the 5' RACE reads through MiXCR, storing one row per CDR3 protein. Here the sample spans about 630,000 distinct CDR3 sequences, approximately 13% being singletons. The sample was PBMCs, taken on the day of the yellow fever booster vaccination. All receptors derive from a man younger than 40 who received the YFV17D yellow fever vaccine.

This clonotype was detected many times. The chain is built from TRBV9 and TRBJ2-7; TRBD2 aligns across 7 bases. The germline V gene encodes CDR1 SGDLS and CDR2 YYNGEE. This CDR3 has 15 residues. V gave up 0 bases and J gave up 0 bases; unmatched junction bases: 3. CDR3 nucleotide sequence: TGTGCCAGCAGCGTAGGGGGAGGGGTCTCCTACGAGCAGTACTTC. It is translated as CASSVGGGVSYEQYF.

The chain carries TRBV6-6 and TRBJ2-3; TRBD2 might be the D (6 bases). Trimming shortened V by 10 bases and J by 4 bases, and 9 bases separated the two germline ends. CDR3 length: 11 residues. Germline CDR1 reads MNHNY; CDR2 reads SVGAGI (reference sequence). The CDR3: CATGGADTQYF. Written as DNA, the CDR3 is TGTGCCACCGGAGGGGCAGATACGCAGTATTTT.

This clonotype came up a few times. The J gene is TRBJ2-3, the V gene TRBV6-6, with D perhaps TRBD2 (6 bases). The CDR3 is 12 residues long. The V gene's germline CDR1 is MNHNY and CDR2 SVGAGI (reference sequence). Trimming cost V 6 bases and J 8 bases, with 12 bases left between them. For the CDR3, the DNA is TGTGCCAGCAGGGGGGGTTCTCTTACGCAGTATTTT. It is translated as CASRGGSLTQYF.

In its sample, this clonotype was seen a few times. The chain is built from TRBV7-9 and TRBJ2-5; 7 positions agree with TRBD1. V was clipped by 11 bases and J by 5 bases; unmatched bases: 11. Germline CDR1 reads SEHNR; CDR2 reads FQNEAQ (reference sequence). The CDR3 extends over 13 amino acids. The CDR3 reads CAGGQEKGETQYF. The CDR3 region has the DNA TGTGCCGGAGGACAGGAAAAGGGCGAGACCCAGTACTTC.

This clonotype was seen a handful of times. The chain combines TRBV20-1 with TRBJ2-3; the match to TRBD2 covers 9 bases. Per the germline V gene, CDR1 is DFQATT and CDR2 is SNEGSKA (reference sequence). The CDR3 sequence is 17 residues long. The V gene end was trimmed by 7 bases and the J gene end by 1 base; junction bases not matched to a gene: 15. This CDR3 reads CSVVAGGTVRRTDTQYF. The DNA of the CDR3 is TGCAGTGTAGTTGCGGGAGGGACAGTACGGCGCACAGATACGCAGTATTTT.

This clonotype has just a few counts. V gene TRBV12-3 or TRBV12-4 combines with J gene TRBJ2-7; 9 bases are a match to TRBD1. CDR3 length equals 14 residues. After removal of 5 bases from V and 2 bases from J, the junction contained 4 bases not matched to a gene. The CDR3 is CASSRDRDTYEQYF. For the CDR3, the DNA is TGTGCCAGCAGTCGGGACAGGGATACCTACGAGCAGTACTTC.

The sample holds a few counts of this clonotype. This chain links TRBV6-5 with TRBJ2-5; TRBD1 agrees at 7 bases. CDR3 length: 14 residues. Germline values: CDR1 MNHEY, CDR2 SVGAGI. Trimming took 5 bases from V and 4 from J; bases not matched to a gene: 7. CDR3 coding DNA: TGTGCCAGCAGTCTCGACAGGGCGGTAGAGACCCAGTACTTC. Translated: CASSLDRAVETQYF.

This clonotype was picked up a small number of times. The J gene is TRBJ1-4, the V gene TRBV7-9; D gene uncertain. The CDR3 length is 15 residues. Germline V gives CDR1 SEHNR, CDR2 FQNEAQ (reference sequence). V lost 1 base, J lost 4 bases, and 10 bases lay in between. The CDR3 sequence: CASSLDPGLNEKLFF. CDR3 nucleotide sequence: TGTGCCAGCAGCTTAGATCCGGGCCTTAATGAAAAACTGTTTTTT.

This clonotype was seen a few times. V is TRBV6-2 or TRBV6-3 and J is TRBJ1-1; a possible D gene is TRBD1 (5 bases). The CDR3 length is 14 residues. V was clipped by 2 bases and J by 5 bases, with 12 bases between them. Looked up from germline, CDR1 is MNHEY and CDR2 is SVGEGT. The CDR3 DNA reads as TGTGCCAGCAGTTACGTCGGGGCCGGGACTGAAGCTTTCTTT. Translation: CASSYVGAGTEAFF.

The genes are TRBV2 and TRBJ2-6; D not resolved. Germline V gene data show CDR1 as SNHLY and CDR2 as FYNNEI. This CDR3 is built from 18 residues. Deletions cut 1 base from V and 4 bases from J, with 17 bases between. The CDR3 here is CASSEVPPGVFGANVLTF. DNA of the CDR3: TGTGCCAGCAGTGAAGTACCCCCAGGAGTCTTCGGGGCCAACGTCCTGACTTTC.

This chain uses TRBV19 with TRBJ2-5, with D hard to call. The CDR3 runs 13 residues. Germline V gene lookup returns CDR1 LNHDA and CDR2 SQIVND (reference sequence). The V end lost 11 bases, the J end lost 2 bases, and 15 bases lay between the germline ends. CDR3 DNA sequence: TGTGCCCCTATTCTCGGTGAACAAGAGACCCAGTACTTC. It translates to CAPILGEQETQYF.

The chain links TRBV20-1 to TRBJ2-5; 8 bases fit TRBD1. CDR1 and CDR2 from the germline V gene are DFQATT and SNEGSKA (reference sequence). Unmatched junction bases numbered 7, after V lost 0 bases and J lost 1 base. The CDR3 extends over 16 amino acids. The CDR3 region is CSARDIRGHIQETQYF. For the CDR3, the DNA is TGCAGTGCTAGAGATATCAGGGGGCATATCCAAGAGACCCAGTACTTC.

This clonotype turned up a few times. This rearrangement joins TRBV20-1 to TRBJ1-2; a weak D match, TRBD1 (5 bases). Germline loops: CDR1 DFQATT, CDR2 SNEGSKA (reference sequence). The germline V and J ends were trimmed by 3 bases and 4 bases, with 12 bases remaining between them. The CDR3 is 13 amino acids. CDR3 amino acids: CSASKGPSYGYTF. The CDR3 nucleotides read TGCAGTGCTAGTAAGGGGCCATCCTATGGCTACACCTTC.

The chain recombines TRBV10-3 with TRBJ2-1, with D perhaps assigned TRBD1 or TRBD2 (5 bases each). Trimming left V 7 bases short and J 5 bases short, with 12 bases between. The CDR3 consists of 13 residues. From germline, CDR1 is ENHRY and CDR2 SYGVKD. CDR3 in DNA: TGTGCCATCAAAGGGACCTACCACAATGAGCAGTTCTTC. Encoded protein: CAIKGTYHNEQFF.

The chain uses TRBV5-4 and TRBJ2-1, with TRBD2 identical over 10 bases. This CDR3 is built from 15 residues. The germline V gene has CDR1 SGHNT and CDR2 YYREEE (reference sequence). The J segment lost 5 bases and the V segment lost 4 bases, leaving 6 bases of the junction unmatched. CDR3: CASSPGLAVHNEQFF. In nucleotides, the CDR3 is TGTGCCAGCAGCCCCGGACTAGCGGTGCACAATGAGCAGTTCTTC.

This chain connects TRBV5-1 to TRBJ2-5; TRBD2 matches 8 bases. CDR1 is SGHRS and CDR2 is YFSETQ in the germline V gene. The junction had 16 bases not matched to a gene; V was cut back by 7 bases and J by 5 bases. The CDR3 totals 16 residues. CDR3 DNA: TGCGCCAGCTCCCGGAGGTGGAGCGGGAGTGGTGAGACCCAGTACTTC. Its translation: CASSRRWSGSGETQYF.

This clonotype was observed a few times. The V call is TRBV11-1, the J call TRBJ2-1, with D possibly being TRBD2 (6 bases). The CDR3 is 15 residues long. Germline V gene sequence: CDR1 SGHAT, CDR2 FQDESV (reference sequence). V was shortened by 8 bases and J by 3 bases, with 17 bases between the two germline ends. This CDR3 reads CASRGGLEGYNEQFF. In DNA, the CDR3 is TGTGCCAGCCGAGGTGGGTTGGAGGGCTACAATGAGCAGTTCTTC.

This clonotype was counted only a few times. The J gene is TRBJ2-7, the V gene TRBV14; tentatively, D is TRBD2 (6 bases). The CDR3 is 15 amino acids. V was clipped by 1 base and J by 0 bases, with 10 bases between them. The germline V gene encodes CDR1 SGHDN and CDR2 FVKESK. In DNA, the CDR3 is TGTGCCAGCAGCCAAGTTTGGGGAGGCTCCTACGAGCAGTACTTC. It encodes CASSQVWGGSYEQYF. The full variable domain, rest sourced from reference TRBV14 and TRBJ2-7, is EAGVTQFPSHSVIEKGQTVTLRCDPISGHDNLYWYRRVMGKEIKFLLHFVKESKQDESGMPNNRFLAERTGGTYSTLKVQPAELEDSGVYFCASSQVWGGSYEQYFGPGTRLTVT.

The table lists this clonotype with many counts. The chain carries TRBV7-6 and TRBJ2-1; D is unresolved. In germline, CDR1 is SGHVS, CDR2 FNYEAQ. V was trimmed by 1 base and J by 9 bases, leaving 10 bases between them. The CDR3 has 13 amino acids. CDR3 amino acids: CASSLGRSGEQFF. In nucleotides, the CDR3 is TGTGCCAGCAGCTTAGGAAGGTCGGGTGAGCAGTTCTTC.

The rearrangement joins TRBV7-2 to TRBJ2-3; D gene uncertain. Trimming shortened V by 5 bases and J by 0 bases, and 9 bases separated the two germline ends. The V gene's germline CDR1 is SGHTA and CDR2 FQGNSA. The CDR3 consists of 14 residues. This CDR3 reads CASSRFASTDTQYF. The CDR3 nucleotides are TGTGCCAGCAGCCGGTTCGCTAGCACAGATACGCAGTATTTT.

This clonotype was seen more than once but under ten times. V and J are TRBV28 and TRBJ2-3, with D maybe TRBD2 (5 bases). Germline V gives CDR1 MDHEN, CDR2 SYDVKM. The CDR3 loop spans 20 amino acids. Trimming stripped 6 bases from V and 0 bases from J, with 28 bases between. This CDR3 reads CASSSSGAWEPSPSTDTQYF. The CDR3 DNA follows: TGTGCCAGCAGCTCTTCCGGAGCGTGGGAGCCCTCCCCTAGCACAGATACGCAGTATTTT.

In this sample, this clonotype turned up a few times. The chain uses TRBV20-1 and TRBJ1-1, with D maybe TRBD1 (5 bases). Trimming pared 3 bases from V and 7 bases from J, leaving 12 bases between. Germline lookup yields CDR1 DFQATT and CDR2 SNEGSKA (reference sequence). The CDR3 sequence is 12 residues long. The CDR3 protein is CSARGQKGEAFF. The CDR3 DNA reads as TGCAGTGCTAGGGGGCAGAAGGGTGAAGCTTTCTTT.

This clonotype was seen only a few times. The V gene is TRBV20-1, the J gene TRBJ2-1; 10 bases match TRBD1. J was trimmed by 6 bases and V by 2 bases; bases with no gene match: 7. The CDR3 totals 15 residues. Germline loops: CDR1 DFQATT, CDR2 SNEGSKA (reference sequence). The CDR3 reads CSARQGTGEFNEQFF. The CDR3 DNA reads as TGCAGTGCTAGACAAGGGACAGGGGAGTTCAATGAGCAGTTCTTC.

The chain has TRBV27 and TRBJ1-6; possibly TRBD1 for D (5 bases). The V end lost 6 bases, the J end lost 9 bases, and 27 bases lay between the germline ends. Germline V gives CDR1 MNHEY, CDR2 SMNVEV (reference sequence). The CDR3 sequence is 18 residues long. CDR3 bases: TGTGCCAGCAGCAGTTCAGGGCCGGGATGGTCTCGGAGTTCACCCCTCCACTTT. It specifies CASSSSGPGWSRSSPLHF.

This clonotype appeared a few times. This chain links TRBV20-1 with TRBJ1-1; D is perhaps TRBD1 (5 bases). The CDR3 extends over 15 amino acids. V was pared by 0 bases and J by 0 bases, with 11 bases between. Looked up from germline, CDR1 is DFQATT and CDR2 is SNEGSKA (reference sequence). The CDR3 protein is CSARDLKGLNTEAFF. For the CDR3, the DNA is TGCAGTGCTAGAGATCTGAAGGGGTTGAACACTGAAGCTTTCTTT.

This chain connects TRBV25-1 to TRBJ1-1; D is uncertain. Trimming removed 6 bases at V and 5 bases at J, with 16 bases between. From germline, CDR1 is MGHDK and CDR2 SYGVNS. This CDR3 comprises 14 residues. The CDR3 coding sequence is TGTGCCAGCAGCATCGCTCCGGGCAGGACTGAAGCTTTCTTT. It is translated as CASSIAPGRTEAFF.

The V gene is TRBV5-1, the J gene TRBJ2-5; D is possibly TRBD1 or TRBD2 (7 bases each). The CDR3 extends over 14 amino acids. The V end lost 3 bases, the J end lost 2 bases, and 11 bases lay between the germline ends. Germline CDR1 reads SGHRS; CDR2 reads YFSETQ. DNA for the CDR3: TGCGCCAGCAGCTCAGGGGGGGGGCAAGAGACCCAGTACTTC. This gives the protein CASSSGGGQETQYF.